This T cell receptor (beta chain) was sequenced in a study of blood T cells in healthy people across ages. This clonotype was found once. Its cognate antigen is unknown. Findings of the study overall: Naive and antigen-experienced cells were not separated, limiting conclusive comparison.

Donor samples were obtained from healthy Caucasian individuals from Russia, aged roughly 6 to 90. Looked up from germline, CDR1 is MDHEN and CDR2 is SYDVKM. V lost 11 bases and J lost 8; bases outside the gene matches: 7. This CDR3 spans 11 amino acids. A J-beta primer mix and a sample-barcoded 5' primer were used in a second PCR of roughly 6 to 11 cycles. Each cDNA molecule, via a template-switch adaptor with 12 random nucleotides, was tagged. Sequencing yielded, for each sample, at least 2.5 million paired-end reads carrying CDR3. TCRdb re-analysed the 5' RACE reads in MiXCR, keeping a single row per CDR3 protein. The sample holds 1.6 million or so distinct CDR3 sequences, about 31% seen once.

This receptor was identified in a woman in her thirties in good health. This chain joins TRBV28 and TRBJ1-2, with 8 bases lining up with TRBD1. Sequencing was carried out using blood. The DNA of the CDR3 is TGTGCCTGTGCCAGGGGGCGAGGCTACACCTTC. Its protein product is CACARGRGYTF.